The clone carrying this T cell receptor (beta chain) was counted many times. Its matching antigen is unknown. These data belong to a study of blood T cells in healthy people across ages. Study conclusions and caveats: PBMCs that were unsorted prevented a conclusive naive versus antigen-experienced comparison.

After removal of 4 bases from V and 4 bases from J, the junction contained 9 bases not matched to a gene. The CDR3 contains 16 residues. Germline V gives CDR1 SEHNR, CDR2 FQNEAQ (reference sequence). With a J-beta primer mix and a sample-barcoded 5' primer, a second PCR ran about 6 to 11 cycles. A single record per CDR3 protein comes from TCRdb applying MiXCR to the 5' RACE reads. The top ten clones hold around 14% of a sample with 500,000 to 700,000 distinct CDR3 sequences, under 30% of them seen once. V is TRBV7-9 and J is TRBJ2-3, with 9 bases fitting TRBD2. Material: blood. The receptor was derived from a woman older than 75 in good health. The CDR3 DNA reads TGTGCCAGCAGCTCCACCCTAGCGGGGAGGTCAGATACGCAGTATTTT. Translating it yields CASSSTLAGRSDTQYF.